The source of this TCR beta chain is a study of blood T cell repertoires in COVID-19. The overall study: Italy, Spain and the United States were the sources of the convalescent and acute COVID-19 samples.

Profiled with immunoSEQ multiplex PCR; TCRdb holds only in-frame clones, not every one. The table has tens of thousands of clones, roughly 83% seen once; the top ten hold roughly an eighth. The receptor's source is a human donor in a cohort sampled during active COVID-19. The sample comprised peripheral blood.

CDR3 DNA: TGCGCCAGCAGCTTGACAGGGGAAGGCATTCAGTACTTC. This encodes CASSLTGEGIQYF. This chain uses TRBV5-1 with TRBJ2-4; 7 bases match TRBD1. Germline V CDR1 and CDR2: SGHRS, YFSETQ. The CDR3 is 13 amino acids. V lost 1 base to trimming and J lost 9 bases; unmatched junction nucleotides: 4.